Here is one TCR beta chain with its context. Its antigen has not been determined. This is a murine receptor, so its gene nomenclature and germline sequences are mouse based. The sequenced fragment ends 1 residue before the CDR3 boundary, so the rest is inferred from the germline J gene. CDR1 and CDR2 are read off the germline V gene (reference sequence) as NSQYPW and LRSPGD. Measured from the cysteine to the phenylalanine, the CDR3 is 15 residues long. Of the CDR3's DNA, 42 bases were read; they are in frame from base 1. V trim: 0 bases; J trim: 3 bases; unmatched bases: 1. Before genomic DNA isolation with the DNeasy Blood & Tissue Kit, mouse tissues were minced with razor blades in buffered saline. These data originate in a study of tissue T cells after allogeneic stem cell transplantation (dated by TCRdb to the early 2020s). As for the study more broadly: TCR beta repertoires were profiled across many tissues obtained from research autopsies of patients with and without GVHD, as well as in mouse models of GVHD. The human arm was a prospective observational study without blinding or randomization. Summary of the overall study and its limitations: Within patients, how anatomically similar tissues were was a major factor shaping TCR repertoire composition, regardless of disease or transplant status. Which tissue TCRs were alloreactive or antigen-specific was not determined in the study, and some clones might have been persisting host cells. Blood and spleen T cells captured only a limited portion of the TCR repertoire detected in tissues, in both patients and mice. Not many T cell clones showed up in more than one patient, yet clustering based on motifs uncovered repertoire signatures that were shared across patients in a tissue-specific way. Sampling depth was acknowledged as a limitation, and the patient cohort was both small and clinically heterogeneous.

Library preparation was by the immunoSEQ multiplex PCR assay. TCRbeta CDR3 sequencing was done by Adaptive Biotechnologies at survey depth, reporting CDR3 sequences, V/J genes, productive frequency and template counts. TCR beta CDR3 regions were amplified from genomic DNA instead of RNA. On the authors' methods: Jensen-Shannon divergence was used to quantify pairwise repertoire overlap between tissues, with a value of 1 meaning complete divergence and a value of 0 meaning identical repertoires. Based on pairwise JSD values, tissues were grouped by single-linkage agglomerative hierarchical clustering, and the results were shown as dendrograms. GLIPH2 was run on all patient samples with simulation_depth 1000, kmer_min_depth 3 and cdr3_length_cutoff 8, and groups with more than two unique CDR3s were retained. A standardized tissue-overlap score was calculated by extrapolating Jaccard GLIPH-group overlap across patients to a standard repertoire size of 1000 clones. Associations of diversity with clinical or experimental variables used linear mixed-effect models with tissue fixed effects and individual random effects. TCRdb limited this immuneACCESS table to in-frame rearrangements with V and J called. A share of clones is missing; checked studies link under half to unresolved V genes, and the rest is unexplained. V and J calls and clone size are as listed in that table; D and trimming were resolved from the DNA. The sample yields about 17,000 clones; around 70% were counted once. Roughly 0.96% of the sample is in the top ten clones.

This sequence originates from a female BALB/c mouse in good health. The MHC haplotype that this mouse strain carries is H2-d. The receptor chain draws on TRBV1 and TRBJ2-2; the junction holds 7 bases that match TRBD2. The sample comprised spleen. CDR3 DNA, as far as it was read: TGCACCTGCAGTGCAGAGGGGGGGTACACCGGGCAGCTCTAC. It specifies CTCSAEGGYTGQLY. The entire CDR3 sequence reads CTCSAEGGYTGQLYF.